The source of this T cell receptor (beta chain) is a study of blood T cell repertoires in COVID-19. Study-level background: COVID-19 samples collected from the United States, Italy and Spain covered acute and convalescent phases.

The CDR3 is made up of 18 amino acids. With V trimmed by 3 bases and J by 1 base, 8 bases remained unmatched. The germline V gene encodes CDR1 SGHAT and CDR2 FQNNGV. Authors' analysis steps: Reference gene primer amplification gave estimated nucleated cell counts. Here immunoSEQ multiplex PCR was the method, and the copy in TCRdb shows in-frame clones only, minus some. V and J calls plus clone size are reproduced from that table; the DNA served to infer D and trimming. The table shows tens of thousands of clones, with just under 90% occurring only once. The material sequenced was peripheral blood. The sequence derives from a man aged 55 to 69 with acute or convalescent COVID-19. The chain links TRBV11-2 to TRBJ2-6, with 8 bases matching TRBD1. This chain's CDR3 is CASSLTGAAMSGANVLTF. CDR3 nucleotides: TGTGCCAGCAGCTTGACAGGGGCCGCGATGTCTGGGGCCAACGTCCTGACTTTC.